Many counts were recorded for the clone carrying this T cell receptor (beta chain). Its antigen is currently unknown. The data originate from a study of T cells after yellow fever vaccination. Overall study context: Some fractions had low cell numbers, and these were prepared with SMART-Seq v4 Ultra Low Input. The study's findings and limits: Contaminants from the bulk population, in the form of abundant clonotypes, could be found in FACS-sorted repertoires. The booster saw the reappearance of most primary-vaccination clones (roughly 96% CD4, 88% CD8).

CDR1 is SQVTM and CDR2 is ANQGSEA in the germline V gene. The CDR3 consists of 11 residues. V gave up 2 bases and J gave up 3 bases, with 4 bases separating them. A universal primer site and UMIs were added as TCR cDNA was made by 5'RACE template switching. TCRdb re-analysed the 5' RACE reads in MiXCR, keeping a single row per CDR3 protein. The sample yields just over 250,000 distinct CDR3 sequences, roughly 5.2% seen once. The clonotype was recovered from a man aged 18 to 29 who received the YFV17D yellow fever vaccine. J is TRBJ2-5 and V is TRBV29-1; D not resolved. Source: CD4+ T cells sorted from PBMCs, taken on the day of the yellow fever booster vaccination. The CDR3 here is CSVEREETQYF. In DNA, the CDR3 is TGCAGCGTTGAAAGGGAAGAGACCCAGTACTTC.